Sequencing of this T cell receptor (beta chain) was carried out in a study of OX40 agonist ivuxolimab in advanced cancers. Notes on the study in general: Expanded clones were, on average, more numerous among CD8+ T cells than CD4+.

Details on this clone: Antigen specificity is unknown.

The CDR3 runs to 14 residues. Looked up from germline, CDR1 is MDHEN and CDR2 is SYDVKM. Trimming shortened V by 6 bases and J by 4 bases, and 13 bases separated the two germline ends. Repertoires were generated with immunoSEQ multiplex PCR, while TCRdb's copy carries only in-frame clones and drops some. This table holds about 70,000 clones, roughly nine tenths found once. The TCR was taken from an adult with an advanced solid tumor such as melanoma, head and neck, liver or kidney cancer. The chain recombines TRBV28 with TRBJ2-1; no definite D call. The sequences come from CD4+ or CD8+ T cells sorted from blood, collected in a trial of the OX40 agonist ivuxolimab. This CDR3 reads CASSQPSLYNEQFF. The CDR3 DNA reads as TGTGCCAGCAGCCAACCCTCCCTATACAATGAGCAGTTCTTC. The full variable domain, with the rest looked up from reference TRBV28 and TRBJ2-1, is DVKVTQSSRYLVKRTGEKVFLECVQDMDHENMFWYRQDPGLGLRLIYFSYDVKMKEKGDIPEGYSVSREKKERFSLILESASTNQTSMYLCASSQPSLYNEQFFGPGTRLTVL.